The clone carrying this TCR beta chain was detected only a few times. The antigen is undetermined. This entry belongs to a study of response to subunit inactivated influenza vaccine. General observations from the study: Authors suggested that a seasonal influenza vaccination recruits few new T cells each time.

V was pared by 6 bases and J by 4 bases, with 8 bases of the junction left unmatched. This CDR3 has 14 residues. TCRdb re-called the RT-PCR reads with MiXCR, one entry per CDR3 protein. The table shows 750,000 to 850,000 distinct CDR3 sequences, with 18% occurring only once. The sample here was PBMCs from blood, taken about 5 days after vaccination. The rearrangement uses TRBV12-3 or TRBV12-4 and TRBJ2-7; 8 bases are shared with TRBD1. This sequence originates from a man aged 45-60 years who received an inactivated influenza vaccine. The CDR3 DNA sequence: TGTGCCAGCAGCCAACAGGGGGAGGTTTACGAGCAGTACTTC. This codes for CASSQQGEVYEQYF.